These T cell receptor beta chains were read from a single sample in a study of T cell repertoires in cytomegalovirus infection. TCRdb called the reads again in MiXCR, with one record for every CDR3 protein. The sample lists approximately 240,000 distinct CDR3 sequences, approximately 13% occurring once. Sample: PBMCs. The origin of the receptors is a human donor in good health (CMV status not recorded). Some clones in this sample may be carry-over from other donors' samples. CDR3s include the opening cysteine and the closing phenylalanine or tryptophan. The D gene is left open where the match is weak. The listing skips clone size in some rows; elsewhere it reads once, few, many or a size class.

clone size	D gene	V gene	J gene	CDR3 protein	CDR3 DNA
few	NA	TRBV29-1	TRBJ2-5	CSVSRVETQYF	TGCAGCGTTTCCAGGGTTGAGACCCAGTACTTC
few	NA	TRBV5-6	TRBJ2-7	CASSLVVPGSEQYF	TGTGCCAGCAGCTTGGTGGTTCCAGGGAGCGAGCAGTACTTC
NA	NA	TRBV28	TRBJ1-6	CASSFSDTLERSPLHF	TGTGCCAGCAGTTTCTCGGACACCCTGGAGAGGTCACCCCTCCACTTT
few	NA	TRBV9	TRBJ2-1	CASSVASAPRQFF	TGTGCCAGCAGCGTAGCTTCGGCTCCAAGACAGTTCTTC
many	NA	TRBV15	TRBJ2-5	CATSRDMRGASETQYF	TGTGCCACCAGCAGAGATATGAGGGGGGCCTCAGAGACCCAGTACTTC
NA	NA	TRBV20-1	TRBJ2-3	CSAREAGFTDTQYF	TGCAGTGCTAGAGAGGCGGGGTTCACAGATACGCAGTATTTT
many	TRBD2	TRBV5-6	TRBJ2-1	CASSLSSGSNEQFF	TGTGCCAGCAGCTTGAGTAGCGGGAGCAATGAGCAGTTCTTC
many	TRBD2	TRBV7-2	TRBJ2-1	CASSWRAGEEGEQFF	TGTGCCAGCAGCTGGAGGGCGGGGGAAGAAGGTGAGCAGTTCTTC
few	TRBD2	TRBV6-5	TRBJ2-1	CASSRGGRNEQFF	TGTGCCAGCAGTCGCGGGGGGCGGAATGAGCAGTTCTTC
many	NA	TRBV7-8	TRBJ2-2	CASSLGLLAGELFF	TGTGCCAGCAGCTTGGGACTTCTGGCCGGGGAGCTGTTTTTT
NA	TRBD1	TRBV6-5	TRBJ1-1	CASSYGTGSKAFF	TGTGCCAGCAGTTACGGGACAGGATCTAAAGCTTTCTTT
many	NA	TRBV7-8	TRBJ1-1	CASNKIQASEAFF	TGTGCCAGCAACAAGATCCAGGCCTCTGAAGCTTTCTTT
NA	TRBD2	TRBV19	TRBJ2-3	CASSRDPGRTDTQYF	TGTGCCAGTAGTCGGGACCCCGGGAGGACAGATACGCAGTATTTT
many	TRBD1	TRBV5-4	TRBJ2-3	CASSVRTGGTDTQYF	TGTGCCAGCAGCGTCCGGACAGGGGGGACAGATACGCAGTATTTT
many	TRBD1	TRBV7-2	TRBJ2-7	CASSLTGPGQGGSYEQYF	TGTGCCAGCAGCCTCACCGGGCCGGGACAGGGCGGCTCCTACGAGCAGTACTTC
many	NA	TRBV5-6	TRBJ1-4	CASSLDSGGNEKLFF	TGTGCCAGCAGTCTGGACAGCGGAGGGAATGAAAAACTGTTTTTT
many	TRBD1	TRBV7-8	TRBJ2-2	CASSLAGQGAGELFF	TGTGCCAGCAGCTTAGCTGGGCAGGGGGCGGGGGAGCTGTTTTTT
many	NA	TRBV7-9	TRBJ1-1	CASSPDATPNTEAFF	TGTGCCAGCAGCCCCGATGCGACTCCGAACACTGAAGCTTTCTTT
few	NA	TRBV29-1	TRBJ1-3	CSVEAVSGNTIYF	TGCAGCGTTGAGGCCGTCTCTGGAAACACCATATATTTT
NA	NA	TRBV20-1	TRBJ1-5	CSARGSNQPQHF	TGCAGTGCTAGGGGCAGCAATCAGCCCCAGCATTTT
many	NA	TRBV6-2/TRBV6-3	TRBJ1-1	CASSYFRVQTEAFF	TGTGCCAGCAGTTACTTCAGGGTGCAGACTGAAGCTTTCTTT
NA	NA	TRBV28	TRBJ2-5	CASSLMLPGSEETQYF	TGTGCCAGCAGTTTAATGCTCCCAGGGAGCGAAGAGACCCAGTACTTC
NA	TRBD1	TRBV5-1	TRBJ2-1	CASSLRTRGQGSYNEQFF	TGCGCCAGCAGCTTGAGGACACGAGGACAGGGTTCCTACAATGAGCAGTTCTTC
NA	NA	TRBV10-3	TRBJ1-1	CAISESAFGPGENTEAFF	NA
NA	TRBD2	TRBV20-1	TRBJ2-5	CSARVGLAGGETQYF	TGCAGTGCTAGAGTCGGACTAGCGGGGGGGGAGACCCAGTACTTC
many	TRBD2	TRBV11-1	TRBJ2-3	CASSPGTSASISTDTQYF	TGTGCCAGCAGCCCCGGGACTAGCGCGAGCATAAGCACAGATACGCAGTATTTT
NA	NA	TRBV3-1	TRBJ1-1	CASSQDYRYSGTLLGAFF	TGTGCCAGCAGCCAAGACTATCGGTATTCTGGGACACTGCTAGGAGCTTTCTTT
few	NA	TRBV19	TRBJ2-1	CASRSGASSYNEQFF	TGTGCCAGTAGATCCGGGGCAAGCTCCTACAATGAGCAGTTCTTC
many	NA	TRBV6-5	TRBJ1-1	CASSPLGMVGGTEAFF	TGTGCCAGCAGCCCGCTCGGAATGGTCGGAGGCACTGAAGCTTTCTTT
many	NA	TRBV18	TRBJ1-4	CASSPDGNEKLFF	TGTGCCAGCTCACCGGACGGAAATGAAAAACTGTTTTTT
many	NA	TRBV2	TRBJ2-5	CASSDTGKETQYF	TGTGCCAGCAGTGATACCGGGAAAGAGACCCAGTACTTC
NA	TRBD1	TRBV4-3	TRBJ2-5	CASSPVRTGEETQYF	TGCGCCAGCTCCCCCGTTAGGACAGGAGAAGAGACCCAGTACTTC
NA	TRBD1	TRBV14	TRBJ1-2	CASSQVRIGQGGHVNYGYTF	TGTGCCAGCAGCCAAGTCCGAATTGGGCAGGGGGGCCATGTAAACTATGGCTACACCTTC
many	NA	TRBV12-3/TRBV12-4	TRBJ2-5	CASSLRGGSSQETQYF	TGTGCCAGCAGTTTAAGGGGCGGCTCCTCGCAAGAGACCCAGTACTTC
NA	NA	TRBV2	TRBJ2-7	CASKGVYEQYF	TGTGCCAGCAAGGGGGTATACGAGCAGTACTTC
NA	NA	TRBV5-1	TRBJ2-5	CASSLEHQETQYF	TGCGCCAGCAGCTTGGAACATCAAGAGACCCAGTACTTC